Included here is one T cell receptor beta chain sequence, with context. Its antigen is currently unknown. The data stem from a study of blood T cells in healthy people across ages. Combining a sample-barcoded 5' primer with a J-beta primer mix, a second PCR ran for roughly 6 to 12 cycles. TCRdb passed the 5' RACE reads through MiXCR, listing each CDR3 protein once. The repertoire holds roughly 2 million distinct CDR3 sequences, with about 49% as singletons. The CDR3 covers 18 residues. Germline-derived CDR1 and CDR2 are PRHDT and FYEKMQ (reference sequence). General study results and limits: Researchers report that TCR beta diversity correlated strongly with naive T cell percentage.

This clonotype originated in a woman aged 40-49 years in good health. The chain is built from TRBV13 and TRBJ2-7, with D perhaps matching TRBD1 (6 bases). The J call may be faulty, since TRBJ2-5 better matches the DNA end. The sequenced sample consisted of blood. This CDR3 reads CASSLGERAGDTKETQYF. DNA for the CDR3: TGTGCCAGCAGCTTAGGCGAGAGGGCAGGGGACACGAAGGAGACCCAGTACTTC.